This T cell receptor (beta chain) was observed in a study of OX40 agonist ivuxolimab in advanced cancers. Overall study: Patients achieving partial responses numbered three: one hepatocellular carcinoma case and two cutaneous melanoma cases.

As concerns this clone: Its antigen is not identified.

Study-wide results and caveats: The investigators did not determine what antigen specificity the expanded peripheral T cells had.

Sequencing used immunoSEQ multiplex PCR; TCRdb keeps in-frame clones, though not all of them. This sample yields tens of thousands of clones, of which roughly 87% are seen a single time; around 17% belongs to the top ten. This CDR3 has 14 amino acids. CDR1 SGHKS and CDR2 YYEKEE come from the germline V gene (reference sequence). V lost 4 bases to trimming and J lost 8 bases; unmatched junction nucleotides: 6. The genes are TRBV5-5 and TRBJ1-4; 9 bases map to TRBD1. The clonotype originates from an adult with an advanced solid tumor such as melanoma, head and neck, liver or kidney cancer. Specimen: CD4+ or CD8+ T cells sorted from blood, collected in a trial of the OX40 agonist ivuxolimab. As DNA, the CDR3 is TGTGCCAGCAGCACGGGACAGGGCGGCGAAAAACTGTTTTTT. Its protein product is CASSTGQGGEKLFF.